This TCR beta chain originates from a study of blood T cell repertoires in COVID-19. Looking at the study overall: In each case, the material was cDNA or gDNA derived from T cells, B-cell-depleted T cells, or PBMCs.

Data came from immunoSEQ multiplex PCR; TCRdb stores just in-frame clones and leaves some out. The data show fewer than 250,000 clones, roughly nine tenths seen once. CDR1 LNHDA and CDR2 SQIVND come from the germline V gene (reference sequence). The CDR3 length is 15 residues. With 6 bases removed from V and 0 bases from J, the gap between germline ends came to 14 bases. This rearrangement joins TRBV19 to TRBJ1-1; weak D call: TRBD1 (6 bases). This TCR was recovered from a young man with acute or convalescent COVID-19. The sample consisted of peripheral blood. The CDR3 spells CASRIGDTMNTEAFF. CDR3 bases: TGTGCCAGTAGAATTGGGGACACCATGAACACTGAAGCTTTCTTT.